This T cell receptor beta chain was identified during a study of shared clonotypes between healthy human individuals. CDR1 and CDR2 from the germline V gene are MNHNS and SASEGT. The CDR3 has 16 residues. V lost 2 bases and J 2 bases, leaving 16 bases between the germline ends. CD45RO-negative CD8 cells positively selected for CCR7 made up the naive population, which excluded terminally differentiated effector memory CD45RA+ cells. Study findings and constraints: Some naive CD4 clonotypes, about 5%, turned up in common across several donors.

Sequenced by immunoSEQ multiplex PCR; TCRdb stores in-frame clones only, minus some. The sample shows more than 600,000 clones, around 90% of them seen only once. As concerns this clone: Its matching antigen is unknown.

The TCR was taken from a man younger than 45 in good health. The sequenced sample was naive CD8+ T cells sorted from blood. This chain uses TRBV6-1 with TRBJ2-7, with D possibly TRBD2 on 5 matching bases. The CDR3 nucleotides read TGTGCCAGCAGTGAATCCTTCGTGTACGGGACCTACGAGCAGTACTTC. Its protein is CASSESFVYGTYEQYF.